A single sample is the source of the 14 T cell receptor beta chains below, sequenced in a study of T cell responses to AZD1222 COVID-19 vaccine. Measured with immunoSEQ multiplex PCR; TCRdb has only the in-frame clones, and not every one. The table shows about 130,000 clones, with roughly 90% occurring only once. The material was peripheral blood, obtained on day 0 of AZD1222 vaccination. These receptors were collected from an adult in good health.

This clone was counted once. The chain couples TRBV9 to TRBJ1-3, with D perhaps TRBD1 (5 bases). With 3 bases removed from V and 0 bases from J, the gap between germline ends came to 10 bases. The CDR3 totals 15 residues. CDR1 is SGDLS, CDR2 YYNGEE, per germline. CDR3 nucleotide sequence: TGTGCCAGCAGCGGGGACGGTGACTCTGGAAACACCATATATTTT. Translated: CASSGDGDSGNTIYF.

The genes are TRBV27 and TRBJ1-2; D possibly corresponds to TRBD1 (5 bases). V lost 6 bases and J 1 base, leaving 15 bases between the germline ends. Germline lookup yields CDR1 MNHEY and CDR2 SMNVEV (reference sequence). The CDR3 is 15 amino acids. This chain's CDR3 is CASSLMGGNNYGYTF. The DNA of the CDR3 is TGTGCCAGCAGCCTTATGGGGGGGAATAACTATGGCTACACCTTC.

Here the CDR3 DNA reads TGTGCCAGCAGCTTACTCCCTCCGGGCCTCGAGCAGTTCTTC. This gives the protein CASSLLPPGLEQFF. The chain uses TRBV7-2 and TRBJ2-1; unclear D gene. Germline CDR1 is SGHTA and CDR2 is FQGNSA. Trimming stripped 2 bases from V and 10 bases from J, with 15 bases between. This CDR3 region has 14 residues.

The rearrangement joins TRBV2 to TRBJ2-6, with D hard to call. V was trimmed by 4 bases and J by 4 bases, leaving 14 bases between them. This CDR3 contains 16 residues. Germline V CDR1 and CDR2: SNHLY, FYNNEI. The CDR3 region is CASSAIVSVGANVLTF. Written as DNA, the CDR3 is TGTGCCAGCAGTGCTATCGTATCTGTCGGGGCCAACGTCCTGACTTTC.

V is TRBV28 and J is TRBJ2-1; D is tentatively TRBD1 or TRBD2 (7 bases each). The V end was cut by 8 bases, the J end by 7 bases, with 21 bases between. Germline V gene data show CDR1 as MDHEN and CDR2 as SYDVKM. The CDR3 runs 15 residues. The CDR3 is CASGPGGLPLNEQFF. The CDR3, as DNA: TGTGCCAGCGGGCCAGGGGGACTACCTTTAAATGAGCAGTTCTTC.

The gene calls are TRBV6-4 and TRBJ1-5, with D hard to call. The germline CDR1 and CDR2 sequences are MRHNA and SNTAGT. Deletions cut 6 bases from V and 6 bases from J, with 18 bases between. CDR3 size: 15 residues. CDR3 protein: CASSGSPIASQPQHF. DNA for the CDR3: TGTGCCAGCAGCGGGTCCCCTATTGCAAGTCAGCCCCAGCATTTT.

The genes are TRBV12-3 or TRBV12-4 and TRBJ1-2, with D hard to call. V lost 6 bases, J lost 4 bases, and 9 bases lay in between. This CDR3 region has 12 residues. As DNA, the CDR3 is TGTGCCAGCAGGCGCGGGATCTATGGCTACACCTTC. It encodes CASRRGIYGYTF.

CDR3 nucleotide sequence: TGTGCCAGCAGCTCCCGACAGGGGCGGCGTGAAAAACTGTTTTTT. Protein sequence: CASSSRQGRREKLFF. This sequence joins TRBV7-9 and TRBJ1-4; 8 nucleotides line up with TRBD1. The germline gives CDR1 SEHNR, CDR2 FQNEAQ (reference sequence). With 4 bases clipped from V and 7 bases from J, the junction kept 8 bases outside the gene matches. The CDR3 is 15 amino acids.

In this sample, this clone turned up once. This chain joins TRBV30 and TRBJ1-2; TRBD1 is a possible D gene (6 bases). Trimming cost V 1 base and J 6 bases, with 12 bases left between them. CDR1 is GTSNPN, CDR2 SVGIG, per germline (reference sequence). The CDR3 is 13 residues long. The CDR3 spells CAWSATGFDGYTF. The CDR3 DNA reads TGTGCCTGGAGTGCAACAGGGTTCGATGGCTACACCTTC. Full variable domain (remainder filled in from reference TRBV30 and TRBJ1-2): SQTIHQWPATLVQPVGSPLSLECTVEGTSNPNLYWYRQAAGRGLQLLFYSVGIGQISSEVPQNLSASRPQDRQFILSSKKLLLSDSGFYLCAWSATGFDGYTFGSGTRLTVV.

The chain is built from TRBV5-4 and TRBJ1-2; D not resolved. The CDR3 extends over 12 amino acids. Trimming took 0 bases from V and 8 from J, leaving 8 bases between them. CDR1 SGHNT and CDR2 YYREEE come from the germline V gene (reference sequence). The chain's CDR3 is CASSLGSEGYTF. The CDR3 DNA is TGTGCCAGCAGCTTGGGATCGGAGGGCTACACCTTC. Full variable domain (outside the CDR3, taken from reference TRBV5-4 and TRBJ1-2): ETGVTQSPTHLIKTRGQQVTLRCSSQSGHNTVSWYQQALGQGPQFIFQYYREEENGRGNFPPRFSGLQFPNYSSELNVNALELDDSALYLCASSLGSEGYTFGSGTRLTVV.

This clone was seen only once. The rearrangement joins TRBV7-2 to TRBJ1-1; D gene ambiguous. This CDR3 has 14 amino acids. V was trimmed by 2 bases and J by 0 bases, leaving 7 bases between them. Germline V gives CDR1 SGHTA, CDR2 FQGNSA. The DNA of the CDR3 is TGTGCCAGCAGCTTAACAGCAATGAACACTGAAGCTTTCTTT. It codes for CASSLTAMNTEAFF.

This clone occurred once. V gene TRBV5-6 combines with J gene TRBJ2-2, with 15 bases aligning to TRBD2. Unmatched junction bases numbered 8, after V lost 6 bases and J lost 5 bases. The CDR3 loop spans 17 amino acids. In germline, CDR1 is SGHDT, CDR2 YYEEEE. The CDR3 region is CASTRTSGRALTGELFF. The CDR3 DNA sequence: TGTGCCAGCACTCGGACTAGCGGGAGGGCCTTGACCGGGGAGCTGTTTTTT.

J is TRBJ2-7 and V is TRBV10-3; 7 nucleotides agree with TRBD1. V shed 6 bases and J 2 bases; nucleotides not matched to a gene: 4. Germline V gene lookup returns CDR1 ENHRY and CDR2 SYGVKD. The CDR3 is made up of 13 amino acids. The CDR3 reads CAISPGTAYEQYF. The CDR3 nucleotides read TGTGCCATCAGCCCCGGGACAGCCTACGAGCAGTACTTC.

V is TRBV29-1 and J is TRBJ1-1; D call uncertain. The CDR3 extends over 12 amino acids. In germline, CDR1 is SQVTM, CDR2 ANQGSEA. Trimming stripped 3 bases from V and 6 bases from J, with 11 bases between. The CDR3 DNA follows: TGCAGCGTTGATTATTCGGAGGCTGAAGCTTTCTTT. This translates into CSVDYSEAEAFF.